What follows are 13 T cell receptor beta chains derived from one specimen sequenced in a study of blood T cell repertoires in COVID-19 (dated by TCRdb to the early 2020s). Library preparation used the immunoSEQ multiplex PCR assay. TCRdb limited this immuneACCESS table to in-frame rearrangements with V and J called. A share of clones is missing; checked studies link under half to unresolved V genes, and the rest is unexplained. The sample yields some 220,000 clones; roughly 88% were counted once. Clones ranked in the top ten supply about 9% of the sample. Material: peripheral blood. The receptors come from a man in his fifties or sixties with active or convalescent COVID-19.

The V and J genes are TRBV4-1 and TRBJ1-3; TRBD1 agrees at 8 bases. The V gene's germline CDR1 is MGHRA and CDR2 YSYEKL. The length of the CDR3 is 15 residues. Trimming cost V 1 base and J 6 bases; bases outside gene matches: 5. This chain's CDR3 is CASSQVGQGKNTIYF. CDR3 nucleotide sequence: TGCGCCAGCAGCCAAGTTGGACAGGGCAAAAACACCATATATTTT.

J is TRBJ1-1 and V is TRBV6-2 or TRBV6-3; D ambiguous. Germline V lookup: CDR1 MNHEY, CDR2 SVGEGT. This CDR3 is built from 16 residues. V dropped 0 bases and J dropped 0 bases, with 11 bases sitting between them. The CDR3 sequence is CASSYSWAALNTEAFF. Here the CDR3 DNA reads TGTGCCAGCAGTTACTCGTGGGCAGCCTTGAACACTGAAGCTTTCTTT.

This clone was recorded a few times. In DNA, the CDR3 is TGTGCCAGCAGCTCCCTTAGCGCAGATACGCAGTATTTT. This translates into CASSSLSADTQYF. The chain joins TRBV7-3 to TRBJ2-3, with D tentatively TRBD2 (5 bases). The V end lost 4 bases, the J end lost 4 bases, and 9 bases lay between the germline ends. This CDR3 comprises 13 residues. Germline V lookup: CDR1 SGHTA, CDR2 FQGTGA. Combining the CDR3 with reference TRBV7-3 and TRBJ2-3 gives the whole variable domain GAGVSQTPSNKVTEKGKYVELRCDPISGHTALYWYRQSLGQGPEFLIYFQGTGAADDSGLPNDRFFAVRPEGSVSTLKIQRTERGDSAVYLCASSSLSADTQYFGPGTRLTVL.

This rearrangement joins TRBV7-2 to TRBJ2-1; TRBD2 matches 8 bases. V gave up 4 bases and J gave up 4 bases; unmatched junction bases: 6. Looked up from germline, CDR1 is SGHTA and CDR2 is FQGNSA. The CDR3 is 15 residues long. CDR3 region: CASSWGPSGYNEQFF. Written as DNA, the CDR3 is TGTGCCAGCAGCTGGGGGCCTAGCGGGTACAATGAGCAGTTCTTC.

The chain uses TRBV6-5 and TRBJ2-1, with D tentatively TRBD2 (6 bases). The germline gives CDR1 MNHEY, CDR2 SVGAGI. There are 16 residues in the CDR3. Trimming pared 3 bases from V and 0 bases from J, leaving 12 bases between. The CDR3 DNA is TGTGCCAGCAGTTATACCGCGGGAAGCTCCTACAATGAGCAGTTCTTC. As protein: CASSYTAGSSYNEQFF.

The rearrangement links TRBV18 to TRBJ1-5; D gene uncertain. Between the trimmed V and J ends, which lost 2 bases and 3 bases, there was a span of 11 bases. Germline V CDR1 and CDR2: KGHSH, LQKENI. This CDR3 comprises 15 residues. CDR3 loop: CASSPGYSSNQPQHF. The CDR3 nucleotides read TGTGCCAGCTCACCAGGCTACAGCTCCAATCAGCCCCAGCATTTT.

The chain carries TRBV7-2 and TRBJ2-7, with 7 bases that match TRBD1. Germline trimming cut 5 bases from V and 6 bases from J; bases unmatched to any gene: 10. CDR1 SGHTA and CDR2 FQGNSA come from the germline V gene. CDR3 length: 14 residues. The CDR3 protein is CASSLRQGRGEQYV. In DNA form, the CDR3 reads TGTGCCAGCAGCCTTCGACAGGGCCGGGGCGAGCAGTACGTC.

This clone is a singleton in its sample. The chain joins TRBV3-1 (or the pseudogene TRBV3-2) to TRBJ2-7; 8 bases agree with TRBD1. V lost 4 bases, J lost 1 base, and 12 bases stayed unmatched. Per germline, CDR1 LGHDT and CDR2 YNNKEL (reference sequence). The CDR3 length is 17 residues. DNA of the CDR3: TGTGCCAGCAGCCTAAGCCAAGTTACAGGGGGTTCCTACGAGCAGTACGTC. As protein: CASSLSQVTGGSYEQYV.

To note about this clone: This may arise from a read error, as a much more abundant clone is one base away. Additional DNA sequences in this sample encode the identical CDR3. The chain couples TRBV28 to TRBJ2-5; 9 bases agree with TRBD2. The CDR3 is made up of 15 amino acids. Germline V lookup: CDR1 MDHEN, CDR2 SYDVKM. DNA of the CDR3: TGTGCCAGCAGCCAAGCGGGGGGCGTAGTGGGGACCCAATACTTC. This codes for CASSQAGGVVGTQYF.

This clone was counted a few times. This sequence joins TRBV27 and TRBJ2-1, with D tentatively TRBD1 (6 bases). V was trimmed by 6 bases and J by 2 bases, leaving 11 bases between them. Germline CDR1 reads MNHEY; CDR2 reads SMNVEV (reference sequence). The CDR3 loop spans 14 amino acids. In DNA, the CDR3 is TGTGCCAGCAGAGTAGGGGACACCTACAATGAGCAGTTCTTC. Its translation is CASRVGDTYNEQFF.

The chain couples TRBV5-8 to TRBJ1-5; TRBD1 matches at 10 bases. The germline V gene has CDR1 SGHTS and CDR2 YDEGEE. V lost 4 bases and J lost 3; bases outside the gene matches: 7. CDR3 size: 16 residues. Written as DNA, the CDR3 is TGTGCCAGCAGCAAAGACAGGGGGCTGTACAATCAGCCCCAGCATTTT. This gives the protein CASSKDRGLYNQPQHF.

The chain links TRBV27 to TRBJ2-1; 8 bases are shared with TRBD2. Germline V gene lookup returns CDR1 MNHEY and CDR2 SMNVEV (reference sequence). Germline trimming cut 5 bases from V and 8 bases from J; bases unmatched to any gene: 11. The CDR3 runs to 15 residues. CDR3 region: CASSRSGTSGHEQFF. CDR3 DNA sequence: TGTGCCAGCAGTAGGTCCGGGACTAGTGGCCATGAGCAGTTCTTC.

This chain uses TRBV27 with TRBJ2-3; possibly TRBD2 for D (6 bases). CDR1 is MNHEY, CDR2 SMNVEV, per germline (reference sequence). Trimming cost V 2 bases and J 2 bases, with 11 bases left between them. The CDR3 covers 15 residues. The CDR3 region has the DNA TGTGCCAGCAGTTTACGGGGGACGTTCACAGATACGCAGTATTTT. Translated, it gives CASSLRGTFTDTQYF.